A single sample is the source of the 24 T cell receptor beta chains below, sequenced in a study of T cell responses to AZD1222 COVID-19 vaccine. The data were produced by immunoSEQ multiplex PCR, yet TCRdb's version contains in-frame clones alone and is incomplete. Among some 110,000 clones listed, about 90% were seen once. Material: peripheral blood, obtained 28 days after the second AZD1222 dose. Receptor source: an adult who received the AZD1222 COVID-19 vaccine.

The chain has TRBV27 and TRBJ1-6, with D tentatively TRBD1 (5 bases). Per germline, CDR1 MNHEY and CDR2 SMNVEV (reference sequence). This CDR3 is 14 amino acids long. The V gene lost 0 bases and the J gene lost 7 bases, with 7 bases spanning the gap. CDR3 residues: CASSLSGANSPLHF. The CDR3 DNA follows: TGTGCCAGCAGTTTATCTGGGGCGAATTCACCCCTCCACTTT.

Only one count was recorded for this clone. The gene calls are TRBV28 and TRBJ2-7; D gene unclear. This CDR3 region has 14 residues. V lost 4 bases, J lost 2 bases, and 12 bases lay in between. CDR1 is MDHEN, CDR2 SYDVKM, per germline. The CDR3 bases are TGTGCCAGCAGTTCTTCAACCATCCCCTACGAGCAGTACTTC. The encoded protein is CASSSSTIPYEQYF.

The rearrangement joins TRBV19 to TRBJ1-3; 7 bases map to TRBD1. CDR3 size: 16 residues. Per the germline V gene, CDR1 is LNHDA and CDR2 is SQIVND (reference sequence). V shed 10 bases and J 1 base; nucleotides not matched to a gene: 13. CDR3 loop: CATSPETGWSGNTIYF. CDR3 nucleotides: TGTGCCACCTCCCCCGAGACAGGGTGGTCTGGAAACACCATATATTTT.

DNA for the CDR3: TGCGCCAGCAGCATAAACAGTCGGGCGGATGAAAAACTGTTTTTT. Translating it yields CASSINSRADEKLFF. The chain joins TRBV5-1 to TRBJ1-4; D ambiguous. V shed 4 bases and J shed 6 bases, with 16 bases lying between them. The CDR3 is 15 amino acids. From germline, CDR1 is SGHRS and CDR2 YFSETQ.

J is TRBJ2-2 and V is TRBV7-9; 9 bases fit TRBD1. Trimming took 4 bases from V and 4 from J; bases not matched to a gene: 4. CDR3 length: 15 residues. CDR1 and CDR2 (germline): SEHNR, FQNEAQ (reference sequence). CDR3 sequence (DNA): TGTGCCAGCAGCTACGACAGGGGGAGCACCGGGGAGCTGTTTTTT. Its translation is CASSYDRGSTGELFF.

The CDR3 DNA is TGTGCCAGCAGTGACTCGACTAGCAATCAGCCCCAGCATTTT. It translates to CASSDSTSNQPQHF. The V call is TRBV2, the J call TRBJ1-5; D is ambiguous. Trimming took off 3 bases at V and 0 bases at J, with 6 bases between the two ends. This CDR3 contains 14 residues. Germline-derived CDR1 and CDR2 are SNHLY and FYNNEI.

The V call is TRBV5-4, the J call TRBJ1-2; D perhaps matches TRBD1 (5 bases). The V gene's germline CDR1 is SGHNT and CDR2 YYREEE (reference sequence). CDR3 length equals 13 residues. V lost 0 bases to trimming and J lost 6 bases, with 9 bases between them. This CDR3 is CASSLGGADGYTF. In nucleotides, the CDR3 is TGTGCCAGCAGCTTGGGAGGGGCGGATGGCTACACCTTC. The full variable domain, in which reference TRBV5-4 and TRBJ1-2 provide the parts outside the CDR3, is ETGVTQSPTHLIKTRGQQVTLRCSSQSGHNTVSWYQQALGQGPQFIFQYYREEENGRGNFPPRFSGLQFPNYSSELNVNALELDDSALYLCASSLGGADGYTFGSGTRLTVV.

The chain is built from TRBV11-2 and TRBJ1-4, with 7 bases that match TRBD1. Trimming at V came to 3 bases and at J to 6 bases, leaving 4 bases not matched to a gene. Germline CDR1 and CDR2: SGHAT and FQNNGV. The CDR3 is 14 amino acids. As DNA, the CDR3 is TGTGCCAGCAGCTTCTCCGGGACAGATGAAAAACTGTTTTTT. Translation gives CASSFSGTDEKLFF.

The V gene is TRBV6-5, the J gene TRBJ1-2; unclear D gene. CDR1 is MNHEY, CDR2 SVGAGI, per germline. The CDR3 covers 15 residues. Trimming cost V 0 bases and J 2 bases, with 10 bases left between them. Here the CDR3 DNA reads TGTGCCAGCAGTTACTCCCCCCCCGGAAACTATGGCTACACCTTC. Translating it yields CASSYSPPGNYGYTF.

This clone has more than one count but fewer than ten. The chain recombines TRBV5-1 with TRBJ2-7; D tentatively fits TRBD1 or TRBD2 (5 bases each). This CDR3 spans 14 amino acids. With 4 bases removed from V and 5 bases from J, the gap between germline ends came to 16 bases. The germline gives CDR1 SGHRS, CDR2 YFSETQ. CDR3 in DNA: TGCGCCAGCAGCAGTGGTGGGGGTTCCAACGAGCAGTACTTC. This translates into CASSSGGGSNEQYF. Full variable domain (missing parts from reference TRBV5-1 and TRBJ2-7): KAGVTQTPRYLIKTRGQQVTLSCSPISGHRSVSWYQQTPGQGLQFLFEYFSETQRNKGNFPGRFSGRQFSNSRSEMNVSTLELGDSALYLCASSSGGGSNEQYFGPGTRLTVT.

The chain couples TRBV12-2 to TRBJ2-7; the table's D call, TRBD1, has no DNA check behind it. TRBV12-2 is labeled a pseudogene. This CDR3 region has 16 residues. The CDR3, as DNA: TGTGCAAGTCGCCACAGTAAAAGGGACACATCCTACGAGCAGTACTTC. Its translation is CASRHSKRDTSYEQYF.

The gene calls are TRBV28 and TRBJ1-5; TRBD1 matches 7 bases. Per germline, CDR1 MDHEN and CDR2 SYDVKM. CDR3 size: 15 residues. The V and J ends lost 6 bases and 2 bases, in that order; junction bases with no gene match: 7. In DNA, the CDR3 is TGTGCCAGCAGCCCATCAACAGGGGGCAATCAGCCCCAGCATTTT. Amino acids: CASSPSTGGNQPQHF.

This sequence joins TRBV27 and TRBJ2-1, with 7 bases matching TRBD2. J gave up 15 bases and V 4 bases, and 18 bases lay outside the gene matches. The CDR3 covers 15 residues. CDR1 is MNHEY and CDR2 is SMNVEV in the germline V gene (reference sequence). The CDR3 nucleotides read TGTGCCAGCAGTTCCCGGGACTATGAACCGGAATACGCGTTCTTC. Translation: CASSSRDYEPEYAFF.

The V and J genes are TRBV11-2 and TRBJ2-5; D might be TRBD1 or TRBD2, each matching 6 bases. The CDR3 totals 14 residues. The V end lost 5 bases, the J end lost 4 bases, and 14 bases lay between the germline ends. CDR1 and CDR2 (germline): SGHAT, FQNNGV. The CDR3 spells CASSPLGGRETQYF. For the CDR3, the DNA is TGTGCCAGCAGCCCCCTCGGGGGCAGAGAGACCCAGTACTTC.

The rearrangement links TRBV30 to TRBJ1-4; 8 bases match TRBD1. The CDR3 length is 15 residues. Trimming at V came to 2 bases and at J to 5 bases, leaving 7 bases not matched to a gene. CDR1 GTSNPN and CDR2 SVGIG come from the germline V gene (reference sequence). DNA of the CDR3: TGTGCCTGGAGTTCTCGGACAGGGATAAATGAAAAACTGTTTTTT. Residues: CAWSSRTGINEKLFF.

Only a few counts were recorded for this clone. The J gene is TRBJ1-2, the V gene TRBV10-1, with 7 nucleotides matching TRBD1. Germline trimming cut 6 bases from V and 5 bases from J; bases unmatched to any gene: 6. CDR3 length: 13 residues. CDR1 WNHNN and CDR2 SYGVQD come from the germline V gene (reference sequence). Here the CDR3 DNA reads TGCGCCAGCAGCGGACAGGCCGGTTATGGCTACACCTTC. Its translation: CASSGQAGYGYTF.

The chain links TRBV28 to TRBJ1-4; perhaps TRBD1 as D (5 bases). Between the trimmed V and J ends, which lost 2 bases and 15 bases, there was a span of 10 bases. CDR3 length: 11 amino acids. Germline-derived CDR1 and CDR2 are MDHEN and SYDVKM. CDR3 in DNA: TGTGCCAGCAGTTTAGAGGGGCGGGTGTTTTTT. Residues: CASSLEGRVFF.

This rearrangement joins TRBV7-8 to TRBJ2-7, with D tentatively TRBD2 (6 bases). The CDR3 has 14 residues. Germline values: CDR1 SGHVS, CDR2 FQNEAQ. Trimming left V 1 base short and J 3 bases short, with 10 bases between. This CDR3 reads CASSLVATSYEQYF. The CDR3 DNA sequence: TGTGCCAGCAGCTTAGTTGCGACTAGCTACGAGCAGTACTTC. The whole variable domain, filled in from reference TRBV7-8 and TRBJ2-7, reads GAGVSQSPRYKVAKRGQDVALRCDPISGHVSLFWYQQALGQGPEFLTYFQNEAQLDKSGLPSDRFFAERPEGSVSTLKIQRTQQEDSAVYLCASSLVATSYEQYFGPGTRLTVT.

The V gene is TRBV2, the J gene TRBJ1-4, with 12 nucleotides matching TRBD1. After removal of 6 bases from V and 7 bases from J, the junction contained 3 bases not matched to a gene. Germline V CDR1 and CDR2: SNHLY, FYNNEI. The CDR3 totals 14 residues. The CDR3, as DNA: TGTGCCAGCAGGGGGACAGGGGGCTCTGAAAAACTGTTTTTT. This gives the protein CASRGTGGSEKLFF.

The chain links TRBV2 to TRBJ2-3; 9 nucleotides match TRBD2. The V segment lost 2 bases and the J segment 2 bases; nucleotides outside the gene matches: 2. Germline V CDR1 and CDR2: SNHLY, FYNNEI. The CDR3 has 15 residues. CDR3 in DNA: TGTGCCAGCAGTGAATCTAGCGGGGTCACAGATACGCAGTATTTT. Amino acids: CASSESSGVTDTQYF.

CDR3 DNA sequence: TGTGCCAGCAGTTACTCCACAGGTTATCAGCCCCAGCATTTT. Its protein is CASSYSTGYQPQHF. V usage is TRBV6-5 and J usage is TRBJ1-5; TRBD1 is a possible D gene (5 bases). Germline V gene sequence: CDR1 MNHEY, CDR2 SVGAGI. The CDR3 runs 14 residues. V was clipped by 0 bases and J by 5 bases, with 8 bases between them.

The chain recombines TRBV6-6 with TRBJ2-5, with 13 bases matching TRBD2. From germline, CDR1 is MNHNY and CDR2 SVGAGI (reference sequence). The CDR3 length is 16 residues. The ends lost 6 bases at V and 4 bases at J; junction bases unmatched: 8. The CDR3 region has the DNA TGTGCCAGCAGCCTCAGGACTAGCGGGAGCGGAGAGACCCAGTACTTC. Translated, it gives CASSLRTSGSGETQYF.

The chain combines TRBV9 with TRBJ2-2; possible D gene TRBD2, 6 bases. The CDR3 runs 14 residues. The germline gives CDR1 SGDLS, CDR2 YYNGEE. The V end was cut by 4 bases, the J end by 7 bases, with 14 bases between. Here the CDR3 DNA reads TGTGCCAGCAGCCCATTCGGAGGGAGCGGGGAGCTGTTTTTT. Residues: CASSPFGGSGELFF.

The chain carries TRBV6-5 and TRBJ1-6; a possible D gene is TRBD1 (5 bases). CDR3 length: 15 amino acids. Germline CDR1 and CDR2: MNHEY and SVGAGI. V was cut by 2 bases and J by 7 bases, with 12 bases left in between. CDR3 amino acids: CASSYLDSINSPLHF. CDR3 nucleotides: TGTGCCAGCAGTTACCTAGACAGCATCAATTCACCCCTCCACTTT.